This T cell receptor (beta chain) appears in the sequencing data of a study of blood T cells in healthy people across ages. Study-wide findings and caveats: Estimated diversity, derived from one million T cells, was regarded as an underestimate. Per-million-T-cell TCR beta diversity fell roughly linearly with age.

In regard to this clonotype: The antigen is not known.

The V and J ends lost 4 bases and 3 bases respectively, with 34 bases between them. CDR1 is MNHEY, CDR2 SVGEGT, per germline. There are 22 residues in the CDR3. Every donor provided roughly 10 milliliters of peripheral blood. Primers used in a second PCR of roughly 7 to 11 cycles were a sample-barcoded 5' primer and a J-beta primer mix. Each of the cDNA molecules was tagged by a template-switch adaptor with 12 random nucleotides. One entry per CDR3 protein, called by TCRdb with MiXCR from the 5' RACE reads. Of about 1.8 million distinct CDR3 sequences listed, about 49% are singletons. This clonotype originated in a woman aged 35 to 49 in good health. The chain links TRBV6-2 or TRBV6-3 to TRBJ2-1; a weak D match, TRBD1 (9 bases). Sequenced material: blood. The CDR3 DNA is TGTGCCAGCAGTTCCGGGACAGGGCCGAACCAATTAGCGGGGCGAATCTACAATGAGCAGTTCTTC. Residues: CASSSGTGPNQLAGRIYNEQFF.